This record covers a single T cell receptor (beta chain). Its antigen is still unknown. PCR amplification relied on 60 Vbeta primers (plus 13 Jbeta primers). The repertoire was sequenced with immunoSEQ multiplex PCR; TCRdb's copy has only in-frame clones and lacks some. With about 160,000 clones in the sample, the ten largest clones hold 1% to 1.5%. This entry belongs to a study of cytomegalovirus exposure and HLA in healthy donors. General observations from the study: Looking again later, the authors saw that most CMV-associated TCR beta chains seemed HLA-restricted. Specific recognition of CMV antigens was confirmed in vitro for three chains (all CMV-associated).

V lost 3 bases and J lost 0, with 14 bases in between. Germline CDR1 MGHRA, CDR2 YSYEKL. The CDR3 covers 16 residues. Sequencing was performed on PBMCs. This sequence joins TRBV4-1 and TRBJ1-1; D is perhaps TRBD1 (6 bases). The sequence derives from a woman in her sixties or seventies in good health and CMV-seronegative. CDR3 nucleotides: TGCGCCAGCAGCCATAGGGGGATGAACATGAACACTGAAGCTTTCTTT. It is translated as CASSHRGMNMNTEAFF.